Below are 27 T cell receptor beta chains sequenced from a single sample in a study of naive and memory T cell subsets. The beta constant-region primer was an equimolar mix of two oligonucleotides covering TRBC1 and TRBC2. The ligated cDNA underwent four PCR rounds using SP2 and nested alpha and beta constant-region primers. MiXCR was run by TCRdb on the UMI-ligation and nested PCR reads, yielding one entry per CDR3 protein. This table has about 82,000 distinct CDR3 sequences, around 9% appearing once. The material sequenced was naive CD8+ T cells from blood. These receptors all stem from a human donor in good health.

This clonotype was detected many times. This chain uses TRBV20-1 with TRBJ1-1; D is ambiguous. The V end lost 2 bases, the J end lost 1 base, and 5 bases lay between the germline ends. CDR1 DFQATT and CDR2 SNEGSKA come from the germline V gene (reference sequence). The CDR3 is 12 residues long. In nucleotides, the CDR3 is TGCAGTGCTAGACGGTCGAACACTGAAGCTTTCTTT. As protein: CSARRSNTEAFF.

The rearrangement joins TRBV29-1 to TRBJ2-5; TRBD1 agrees at 9 bases. Losses at the gene ends were 5 bases for V and 5 bases for J; bases not matched to a gene: 6. CDR3 size: 13 residues. The germline gives CDR1 SQVTM, CDR2 ANQGSEA. The CDR3 region is CSVWTGESETQYF. The CDR3 DNA follows: TGCAGCGTTTGGACAGGGGAATCGGAGACCCAGTACTTC.

The J gene is TRBJ2-7, the V gene TRBV5-6, with 9 bases that match TRBD1. The CDR3 is 14 residues long. The J segment lost 4 bases and the V segment lost 3 bases, leaving 5 bases of the junction unmatched. Germline CDR1 is SGHDT and CDR2 is YYEEEE. CDR3 nucleotides: TGTGCCAGCAGCTGGCCGACAGGGGGGTACGAGCAGTACTTC. It codes for CASSWPTGGYEQYF.

The chain employs TRBV4-3 and TRBJ1-5, with D possibly being TRBD1 (5 bases). The CDR3 covers 15 residues. The germline CDR1 and CDR2 sequences are LGHNA and YSLEER. The V end was cut by 0 bases, the J end by 5 bases, with 11 bases between. The CDR3 sequence: CASSQDDRNDQPQHF. The CDR3 region has the DNA TGCGCCAGCAGCCAAGACGACAGAAACGATCAGCCCCAGCATTTT.

This clonotype has only a few counts. CDR3 sequence (DNA): TGTGCCAGCAACTCTCCGAACCCAGGGGGCACCGGGGAGCTGTTTTTT. Protein: CASNSPNPGGTGELFF. This chain joins TRBV12-3 or TRBV12-4 and TRBJ2-2; 7 nucleotides align to TRBD1. There are 16 residues in the CDR3. After removal of 7 bases from V and 4 bases from J, the junction contained 12 bases not matched to a gene.

The sample holds one count of this clonotype. The rearrangement uses TRBV4-1 and TRBJ2-1, with 9 bases matching TRBD1. The CDR3 runs to 13 residues. Trimming removed 5 bases from V and 8 bases from J; junction bases left unmatched: 4. Germline V CDR1 and CDR2: MGHRA, YSYEKL. The CDR3 coding sequence is TGCGCCAGCAGCAAATGGGACAGGGATGAGCAGTTCTTC. It yields the protein CASSKWDRDEQFF.

This clonotype showed up just a few times. V and J are TRBV20-1 and TRBJ1-5, with D perhaps TRBD1 (5 bases). This CDR3 has 15 amino acids. Germline V lookup: CDR1 DFQATT, CDR2 SNEGSKA (reference sequence). The V gene lost 0 bases and the J gene lost 4 bases, with 13 bases spanning the gap. CDR3 in amino acids: CSARDYAGLNQPQHF. The CDR3, as DNA: TGCAGTGCTAGAGATTATGCAGGGCTGAATCAGCCCCAGCATTTT.

The chain links TRBV28 to TRBJ1-1, with TRBD1 identical over 8 bases. V dropped 2 bases and J dropped 3; count of bases not matched to a gene: 5. This CDR3 spans 15 amino acids. CDR1 is MDHEN, CDR2 SYDVKM, per germline. The CDR3 bases are TGTGCCAGCAGTTTACAGGGGGCGGTGGACACTGAAGCTTTCTTT. Translated, it gives CASSLQGAVDTEAFF.

This clonotype was seen repeatedly, ten times or more. The chain uses TRBV6-1 and TRBJ1-5; no clear D gene. The V end was cut by 3 bases, the J end by 1 base, with 7 bases between. CDR3 length: 14 residues. Per the germline V gene, CDR1 is MNHNS and CDR2 is SASEGT. The CDR3 region is CASSDIRSNQPQHF. DNA for the CDR3: TGTGCCAGCAGTGACATTAGGAGCAATCAGCCCCAGCATTTT.

In this sample, this clonotype turned up many times. This rearrangement joins TRBV20-1 to TRBJ2-3; D possibly corresponds to TRBD2 (7 bases). The CDR3 spans 16 residues. Germline-derived CDR1 and CDR2 are DFQATT and SNEGSKA (reference sequence). Deletions cut 1 base from V and 2 bases from J, with 16 bases between. CDR3: CSARAGEGGFTDTQYF. The DNA for the CDR3 is TGCAGTGCTAGAGCAGGGGAGGGGGGGTTCACAGATACGCAGTATTTT.

This clonotype was seen at least ten times. The chain employs TRBV5-6 and TRBJ2-2; the D gene could be TRBD1 or TRBD2 (5 bases each). The V end lost 4 bases, the J end lost 6 bases, and 10 bases lay between the germline ends. Germline CDR1 is SGHDT and CDR2 is YYEEEE. This CDR3 region has 13 residues. CDR3 amino acids: CASSTGTAGELFF. Here the CDR3 DNA reads TGTGCCAGCAGCACCGGGACCGCCGGGGAGCTGTTTTTT.

There are many counts of this clonotype. The chain links TRBV29-1 to TRBJ2-1, with TRBD2 matching over 7 bases. Germline-derived CDR1 and CDR2 are SQVTM and ANQGSEA. The CDR3 spans 13 residues. V gave up 5 bases and J gave up 6 bases; unmatched junction bases: 7. The CDR3 loop is CSVLSGQINEQFF. The CDR3 DNA sequence: TGCAGCGTTCTTAGCGGGCAAATCAATGAGCAGTTCTTC.

The rearrangement joins TRBV7-8 to TRBJ2-1, with 7 bases identical to TRBD2. CDR1 SGHVS and CDR2 FQNEAQ come from the germline V gene. The ends lost 2 bases at V and 4 bases at J; junction bases unmatched: 5. The CDR3 length is 15 residues. CDR3 bases: TGTGCCAGCAGCTTAAGCGGGGTTCCTTACAATGAGCAGTTCTTC. This encodes CASSLSGVPYNEQFF. Filled out from reference TRBV7-8 and TRBJ2-1, the complete variable domain reads GAGVSQSPRYKVAKRGQDVALRCDPISGHVSLFWYQQALGQGPEFLTYFQNEAQLDKSGLPSDRFFAERPEGSVSTLKIQRTQQEDSAVYLCASSLSGVPYNEQFFGPGTRLTVL.

This clonotype came up a few times. V is TRBV9 and J is TRBJ2-3; TRBD2 agrees at 8 bases. This CDR3 has 18 amino acids. The ends lost 2 bases at V and 4 bases at J; junction bases unmatched: 15. Germline-derived CDR1 and CDR2 are SGDLS and YYNGEE. In nucleotides, the CDR3 is TGTGCCAGCAGCGTCACCCCCTCACTAGCGGAAGAGCCAGATACGCAGTATTTT. Translating it yields CASSVTPSLAEEPDTQYF. Drawing the rest from reference TRBV9 and TRBJ2-3, the complete variable domain is DSGVTQTPKHLITATGQRVTLRCSPRSGDLSVYWYQQSLDQGLQFLIQYYNGEERAKGNILERFSAQQFPDLHSELNLSSLELGDSALYFCASSVTPSLAEEPDTQYFGPGTRLTVL.

Many counts were recorded for this clonotype. The V and J genes are TRBV3-1 and TRBJ2-3; 9 bases line up with TRBD2. V dropped 4 bases and J dropped 3; count of bases not matched to a gene: 2. Germline V gene data show CDR1 as LGHDT and CDR2 as YNNKEL (reference sequence). This CDR3 has 14 amino acids. The CDR3: CASSPTSGTDTQYF. The CDR3 DNA sequence: TGTGCCAGCAGCCCCACTAGCGGGACAGATACGCAGTATTTT.

This clonotype was recorded at least ten times. This chain uses TRBV28 with TRBJ2-7, with unresolved D. This CDR3 spans 14 amino acids. In germline, CDR1 is MDHEN, CDR2 SYDVKM. Trimming left V 5 bases short and J 2 bases short, with 13 bases between. CDR3 DNA sequence: TGTGCCAGCAGTCCCCCCGTCAGGCCCTACGAGCAGTACTTC. It codes for CASSPPVRPYEQYF.

In regard to this clonotype: A much bigger clone sits one base away, suggesting this may be a read error. Because the CDR3 is missing its conserved closing phenylalanine or tryptophan, this is likely a read error. The chain recombines TRBV7-9 with TRBJ2-7, with D possibly matching TRBD2 (6 bases). The CDR3 sequence is 13 residues long. Germline values: CDR1 SEHNR, CDR2 FQNEAQ (reference sequence). V was trimmed by 1 base and J by 5 bases, leaving 9 bases between them. The CDR3 DNA sequence: TGTGCCAGCAGCTTAGTGTCTAGCGACGAGCAGTACTCC. Translating it yields CASSLVSSDEQYS.

This clonotype was counted many times. The gene calls are TRBV4-3 and TRBJ2-1, with D maybe TRBD2 (6 bases). Trimming took off 0 bases at V and 7 bases at J, with 16 bases between the two ends. The germline V gene encodes CDR1 LGHNA and CDR2 YSLEER. This CDR3 is built from 16 residues. The CDR3 reads CASSQDRASALNEQFF. The CDR3 coding sequence is TGCGCCAGCAGCCAAGATCGGGCTAGCGCGTTAAATGAGCAGTTCTTC.

V usage is TRBV28 and J usage is TRBJ2-5; TRBD2 matches at 7 bases. V was clipped by 5 bases and J by 1 base; unmatched bases: 7. The CDR3 consists of 15 residues. CDR1 and CDR2 from the germline V gene are MDHEN and SYDVKM. The CDR3 loop reads CASSPRLALQETQYF. CDR3 in DNA: TGTGCCAGCAGTCCCAGACTAGCCCTCCAAGAGACCCAGTACTTC.

As regards this clonotype: Being one base from a much bigger clone, this may be a read error. The DNA of the CDR3 is TGTGCCAGCAGCTCCTACCCCGATGTAGCTTTCTTT. Its translation is CASSSYPDVAFF. This chain links TRBV7-9 with TRBJ1-1; the D is unclear. Trimming shortened V by 4 bases and J by 10 bases, and 13 bases separated the two germline ends. Germline CDR1 is SEHNR and CDR2 is FQNEAQ (reference sequence). The CDR3 sequence is 12 residues long. The variable domain in full, with the rest retrieved from reference TRBV7-9 and TRBJ1-1, is DTGVSQNPRHKITKRGQNVTFRCDPISEHNRLYWYRQTLGQGPEFLTYFQNEAQLEKSRLLSDRFSAERPKGSFSTLEIQRTEQGDSAMYLCASSSYPDVAFFGQGTRLTVV.

This clonotype has a handful of counts. The DNA of the CDR3 is TGTGCCAGCGATGAGACAGGGGGACTCGAAAAACTGTTTTTT. Its translation is CASDETGGLEKLFF. This chain connects TRBV2 to TRBJ1-4, with 9 bases identical to TRBD1. There are 14 residues in the CDR3. Losses at the gene ends were 8 bases for V and 8 bases for J; bases not matched to a gene: 9. The germline gives CDR1 SNHLY, CDR2 FYNNEI.

This clonotype was picked up many times. The chain couples TRBV20-1 to TRBJ1-3; D remains unclear. V was cut by 5 bases and J by 4 bases, with 15 bases left in between. Germline CDR1 and CDR2: DFQATT and SNEGSKA (reference sequence). The length of the CDR3 is 14 residues. CDR3 region: CSASDALWGNTIYF. The CDR3 DNA reads as TGCAGTGCTTCAGATGCACTCTGGGGAAACACCATATATTTT.

The V gene is TRBV4-3, the J gene TRBJ2-7, with D maybe TRBD2 (6 bases). The V end lost 0 bases, the J end lost 6 bases, and 15 bases lay between the germline ends. The CDR3 has 15 amino acids. Per germline, CDR1 LGHNA and CDR2 YSLEER. The CDR3 here is CASSQDGGSGCEQYF. For the CDR3, the DNA is TGCGCCAGCAGCCAAGATGGAGGGTCGGGCTGCGAGCAGTACTTC.

V is TRBV7-8 and J is TRBJ2-7, with D perhaps TRBD1 (7 bases). Germline CDR1 reads SGHVS; CDR2 reads FQNEAQ. The CDR3 extends over 15 amino acids. Trimming took 1 base from V and 3 from J, leaving 13 bases between them. The CDR3 here is CASSLGRRDSYEQYF. The CDR3, as DNA: TGTGCCAGCAGCTTAGGTAGGCGGGACAGCTACGAGCAGTACTTC.

This clonotype was detected ten times or more. The V and J genes are TRBV29-1 and TRBJ2-3, with TRBD2 as a possible D gene (6 bases). The CDR3 sequence is 12 residues long. Trimming cost V 4 bases and J 4 bases, with 9 bases left between them. Germline assignment: CDR1 SQVTM and CDR2 ANQGSEA. The DNA for the CDR3 is TGCAGCGTTGCAACGGGAGCAGATACGCAGTATTTT. Its translation: CSVATGADTQYF.

The chain recombines TRBV27 with TRBJ1-5, with D tentatively TRBD1 (6 bases). Trimming left V 6 bases short and J 9 bases short, with 18 bases between. This CDR3 spans 14 amino acids. CDR1 and CDR2 from the germline V gene are MNHEY and SMNVEV (reference sequence). CDR3 protein: CASSLGQGKRPQHF. In nucleotides, the CDR3 is TGTGCCAGCAGCCTAGGGCAGGGGAAGAGGCCCCAGCATTTT.

This clonotype was counted many times. The chain is built from TRBV9 and TRBJ2-1; 10 nucleotides match TRBD2. The CDR3 loop spans 16 amino acids. CDR1 and CDR2 from the germline V gene are SGDLS and YYNGEE. J gave up 7 bases and V 3 bases, and 10 bases lay outside the gene matches. CDR3 DNA sequence: TGTGCCAGCAGCGCCCCAGCGGGAGGGCCGGATAATGAGCAGTTCTTC. Protein product: CASSAPAGGPDNEQFF.